This TCR beta chain was obtained from a study of blood T cell repertoires in COVID-19. The protocol was immunoSEQ multiplex PCR, while the TCRdb copy is restricted to in-frame clones and leaves out a portion. Of around 380,000 clones in the sample, over 75% were seen once. This CDR3 spans 15 amino acids. Trimming took off 7 bases at V and 4 bases at J, with 17 bases between the two ends. The sequenced material came from PBMCs or T cells enriched from blood (not recorded which). This receptor was obtained from a man between 25 and 39 years old who had recovered from COVID-19. The rearrangement links TRBV6-7 to TRBJ1-3; D is undetermined. TRBV6-7 has ORF status, its function being uncertain. The chain's CDR3 is CASKRGGWKGNTIYF. In nucleotides, the CDR3 is TGTGCCAGCAAACGGGGAGGGTGGAAAGGAAACACCATATATTTT.